This is a list of T cell receptor beta chains from one sample in a study of spatial heterogeneity in lung cancer. TCRdb redid the calling of the 5' RACE reads with MiXCR, one entry per CDR3 protein. The sample has tens of thousands of distinct CDR3 sequences; approximately 19% are singletons. The sequences come from PBMCs, collected at follow-up. All receptors come from a male donor with early-stage non-small cell lung cancer. The CDR3 runs from the conserved cysteine through the conserved F or W. The order of the fields is CDR3 protein, CDR3 DNA, V gene, J gene, D gene, clone size. The D gene is left open where the match is weak. Clone size is stated in some rows and not others, as once, few, many or a class when expanded.

CDR3 protein: CASSLRVAETQYF; CDR3 DNA: TGTGCCAGCAGCTTAAGGGTAGCAGAGACCCAGTACTTC; V gene: TRBV7-3; J gene: TRBJ2-5; D gene: -; clone size: few
CDR3 protein: CASSQAKGTSHIF; CDR3 DNA: TGTGCCAGCAGCCAAGCCAAGGGGACCTCCCATATCTTC; V gene: TRBV14; J gene: TRBJ2-1; D gene: -; clone size: -
CDR3 protein: CASSTTDTQYF; CDR3 DNA: TGTGCCAGCAGTACGACAGATACGCAGTATTTT; V gene: TRBV6-5; J gene: TRBJ2-3; D gene: -; clone size: -
CDR3 protein: CASSFGQIWETQYF; CDR3 DNA: TGTGCCAGCAGCTTCGGCCAGATATGGGAGACCCAGTACTTC; V gene: TRBV5-8; J gene: TRBJ2-5; D gene: -; clone size: -
CDR3 protein: CSVGRANEQFF; CDR3 DNA: TGCAGCGTTGGGCGGGCTAATGAGCAGTTCTTC; V gene: TRBV29-1; J gene: TRBJ2-1; D gene: -; clone size: many
CDR3 protein: CASSLTQRYTDTQYF; CDR3 DNA: TGTGCCAGCAGCTTAACACAGCGATACACAGATACGCAGTATTTT; V gene: TRBV7-2; J gene: TRBJ2-3; D gene: -; clone size: few
CDR3 protein: CASWTVNTEAFF; CDR3 DNA: TGTGCCAGCTGGACAGTGAACACTGAAGCTTTCTTT; V gene: TRBV6-2/TRBV6-3; J gene: TRBJ1-1; D gene: -; clone size: few
CDR3 protein: CASSPGQGYSPLHF; CDR3 DNA: TGTGCCAGCTCACCCGGACAGGGTTATTCACCCCTCCACTTT; V gene: TRBV18; J gene: TRBJ1-6; D gene: TRBD1; clone size: few
CDR3 protein: CSASWPEGEQYF; CDR3 DNA: TGCAGTGCTAGTTGGCCCGAAGGCGAGCAGTACTTC; V gene: TRBV20-1; J gene: TRBJ2-7; D gene: -; clone size: -
CDR3 protein: CASSQDRGSYEQYF; CDR3 DNA: TGTGCCAGCAGCCAAGATCGGGGCAGCTACGAGCAGTACTTC; V gene: TRBV4-2; J gene: TRBJ2-7; D gene: -; clone size: -
CDR3 protein: CASSNTGVYYGYTF; CDR3 DNA: TGTGCCAGCAGCAATACGGGGGTGTACTATGGCTACACCTTC; V gene: TRBV11-2; J gene: TRBJ1-2; D gene: -; clone size: -
CDR3 protein: CASSFGTDNSPLHF; CDR3 DNA: TGTGCCAGCAGTTTTGGGACAGATAATTCACCCCTCCACTTT; V gene: TRBV12-3/TRBV12-4; J gene: TRBJ1-6; D gene: TRBD1; clone size: -
CDR3 protein: CASSGGAFEETQYF; CDR3 DNA: TGTGCCAGCAGCGGGGGGGCATTTGAGGAGACCCAGTACTTC; V gene: TRBV25-1; J gene: TRBJ2-5; D gene: TRBD2; clone size: few
CDR3 protein: CASSADYRVADTQYF; CDR3 DNA: TGTGCCAGCAGCGCCGACTACAGGGTAGCTGATACGCAGTATTTT; V gene: TRBV9; J gene: TRBJ2-3; D gene: -; clone size: -
CDR3 protein: CSARDYRTKDEQFF; CDR3 DNA: TGCAGTGCTAGAGATTATAGGACCAAGGATGAGCAGTTCTTC; V gene: TRBV20-1; J gene: TRBJ2-1; D gene: -; clone size: -
CDR3 protein: CATRTALGEAFF; CDR3 DNA: TGTGCCACAAGGACAGCCCTTGGAGAAGCTTTCTTT; V gene: TRBV10-3; J gene: TRBJ1-1; D gene: -; clone size: few
CDR3 protein: CASSAFGQGRTEAFF; CDR3 DNA: TGTGCCAGCAGCGCCTTCGGACAGGGGAGGACTGAAGCTTTCTTT; V gene: TRBV2; J gene: TRBJ1-1; D gene: TRBD1; clone size: -
CDR3 protein: CAIRGARGSPLHF; CDR3 DNA: TGTGCCATTAGAGGGGCTCGAGGGTCACCCCTCCACTTT; V gene: TRBV28; J gene: TRBJ1-6; D gene: -; clone size: few
CDR3 protein: CASSSLPTEAFF; CDR3 DNA: TGTGCCAGCAGTTCACTCCCTACTGAAGCTTTCTTT; V gene: TRBV13; J gene: TRBJ1-1; D gene: -; clone size: -
CDR3 protein: CATRPRTGWGEQFF; CDR3 DNA: TGTGCCACCAGACCTCGGACAGGGTGGGGTGAGCAGTTCTTC; V gene: TRBV15; J gene: TRBJ2-1; D gene: TRBD1; clone size: many
CDR3 protein: CASSTQTGYGQPQHF; CDR3 DNA: TGTGCCAGTAGTACACAAACAGGGTATGGGCAGCCCCAGCATTTT; V gene: TRBV19; J gene: TRBJ1-5; D gene: -; clone size: many
CDR3 protein: CASSYLSDEQFF; CDR3 DNA: TGTGCCAGCAGTTACTTGAGTGATGAGCAGTTCTTC; V gene: TRBV6-2/TRBV6-3; J gene: TRBJ2-1; D gene: -; clone size: -
CDR3 protein: CATSDPSLQGHEQFF; CDR3 DNA: TGTGCCACCAGTGATCCTAGCTTACAGGGCCATGAGCAGTTCTTC; V gene: TRBV24-1; J gene: TRBJ2-1; D gene: -; clone size: -
CDR3 protein: CASSISSDMNTEAFF; CDR3 DNA: TGCGCCAGCAGCATCTCTTCAGACATGAACACTGAAGCTTTCTTT; V gene: TRBV5-1; J gene: TRBJ1-1; D gene: -; clone size: -
CDR3 protein: CASSPTQGAHGYTF; CDR3 DNA: TGTGCCAGCAGCCCAACACAGGGGGCGCATGGCTACACCTTC; V gene: TRBV7-2; J gene: TRBJ1-2; D gene: TRBD1; clone size: -
CDR3 protein: CASSLAEELSSYNEQFF; CDR3 DNA: TGTGCCAGCAGCTTGGCGGAGGAGCTTAGCTCCTACAATGAGCAGTTCTTC; V gene: TRBV5-6; J gene: TRBJ2-1; D gene: -; clone size: few
CDR3 protein: CASSLMGSRVAEAFF; CDR3 DNA: TGTGCCAGCAGCTTAATGGGGAGTCGGGTCGCTGAAGCTTTCTTT; V gene: TRBV7-2; J gene: TRBJ1-1; D gene: -; clone size: many
CDR3 protein: CASSLGGRTNEKLFF; CDR3 DNA: TGTGCCAGCAGCTTGGGGGGCCGAACTAATGAAAAACTGTTTTTT; V gene: TRBV7-2; J gene: TRBJ1-4; D gene: -; clone size: many